This passage covers 23 T cell receptor beta chains from one sample sequenced in a study of blood T cell repertoires in COVID-19. Produced via immunoSEQ multiplex PCR; TCRdb's table is partial and in-frame only. The table lists 13,000 to 15,000 clones, roughly 80% of them singletons. The sample was peripheral blood. Receptors were obtained from a man in his forties with active or convalescent COVID-19.

This chain connects TRBV28 to TRBJ1-2; tentative D call: TRBD1 (6 bases). CDR3 size: 14 residues. V lost 5 bases to trimming and J lost 1 base, with 11 bases between them. CDR1 is MDHEN and CDR2 is SYDVKM in the germline V gene. CDR3 sequence (DNA): TGTGCCAGCAGTCAAATACAGGGTAACTATGGCTACACCTTC. Translated, it gives CASSQIQGNYGYTF.

This chain links TRBV19 with TRBJ1-5, with 7 positions matching TRBD1. V gave up 4 bases and J gave up 7 bases; unmatched junction bases: 10. CDR1 is LNHDA, CDR2 SQIVND, per germline (reference sequence). The CDR3 runs 15 residues. The CDR3 bases are TGTGCCAGTAGTACCCGACAGGGATGGGTCCAGCCCCAGCATTTT. Protein sequence: CASSTRQGWVQPQHF.

The chain employs TRBV19 and TRBJ1-5, with D unresolved. This CDR3 comprises 13 residues. The ends were cut back, 5 bases at V and 6 bases at J, with 11 bases in the middle. Germline CDR1 LNHDA, CDR2 SQIVND (reference sequence). This CDR3 reads CASSSRIGQPQHF. CDR3 nucleotides: TGTGCCAGTAGTTCGCGGATTGGTCAGCCCCAGCATTTT. Based on the CDR3 plus reference TRBV19 and TRBJ1-5, the full variable domain is DGGITQSPKYLFRKEGQNVTLSCEQNLNHDAMYWYRQDPGQGLRLIYYSQIVNDFQKGDIAEGYSVSREKKESFPLTVTSAQKNPTAFYLCASSSRIGQPQHFGDGTRLSIL.

The CDR3 loop reads CASSFPATNEKLFF. CDR3 coding DNA: TGTGCCAGCAGCTTCCCAGCAACTAATGAAAAACTGTTTTTT. This chain joins TRBV7-9 and TRBJ1-4; D gene unclear. This CDR3 spans 14 amino acids. V dropped 3 bases and J dropped 0 bases, with 5 bases sitting between them. Germline V gene lookup returns CDR1 SEHNR and CDR2 FQNEAQ (reference sequence). The full variable domain, in which reference TRBV7-9 and TRBJ1-4 provide the parts outside the CDR3, is DTGVSQNPRHKITKRGQNVTFRCDPISEHNRLYWYRQTLGQGPEFLTYFQNEAQLEKSRLLSDRFSAERPKGSFSTLEIQRTEQGDSAMYLCASSFPATNEKLFFGSGTQLSVL.

A note on this clone: Just one base apart from a much larger clone, this may be a read error. Other DNA variants within this sample encode the same CDR3. This chain uses TRBV5-1 with TRBJ1-6, with a tentative D call TRBD1 (6 bases). The CDR3 contains 16 residues. Trimming shortened V by 8 bases and J by 6 bases, and 21 bases separated the two germline ends. CDR1 SGHRS and CDR2 YFSETQ come from the germline V gene. The CDR3 sequence is CASSLQGDPINSPLHF. For the CDR3, the DNA is TGCGCCAGTAGCCTACAGGGCGATCCAATTAATTCACCCCTCCACTTT.

This clone was found a few times. The rearrangement links TRBV3-1 (or the pseudogene TRBV3-2) to TRBJ2-7; possible D gene TRBD1, 7 bases. The CDR3 is made up of 16 amino acids. V dropped 1 base and J dropped 4 bases, with 17 bases sitting between them. Germline values: CDR1 LGHDT, CDR2 YNNKEL (reference sequence). CDR3 bases: TGTGCCAGCAGCCAAGTTGGAGGGGGCTTTAGGTACGAGCAGTACTTC. Protein sequence: CASSQVGGGFRYEQYF.

A remark on this clone: The junction differs from germline at one of its ends, possibly a read error. The V gene is TRBV2, the J gene TRBJ1-6; D not certain. Germline CDR1 is SNHLY and CDR2 is FYNNEI. The CDR3 is 13 residues long. The CDR3 bases are TGTGCCAGTAGTGGCCTATATAATTCACCCCTCCACTTT. It codes for CASSGLYNSPLHF. The whole variable domain, filled in from reference TRBV2 and TRBJ1-6, reads EPEVTQTPSHQVTQMGQEVILRCVPISNHLYFYWYRQILGQKVEFLVSFYNNEISEKSEIFDDQFSVERPDGSNFTLKIRSTKLEDSAMYFCASSGLYNSPLHFGNGTRLTVT.

The rearrangement joins TRBV6-6 to TRBJ1-5; D is undetermined. The length of the CDR3 is 11 residues. The germline V gene has CDR1 MNHNY and CDR2 SVGAGI (reference sequence). V lost 5 bases to trimming and J lost 6 bases, with 5 bases between them. The CDR3 DNA follows: TGTGCCAGCAGTCTCGGTCAGCCCCAGCATTTT. Translating gives CASSLGQPQHF.

CDR3 in DNA: TGTGCCAGCAGCTTAGTTCCGGCGGGGGGCCACTTCGGTGAGCAGTTCTTC. It is translated as CASSLVPAGGHFGEQFF. The chain joins TRBV11-2 to TRBJ2-1; 8 bases align to TRBD2. V dropped 1 base and J dropped 9; count of bases not matched to a gene: 14. The germline gives CDR1 SGHAT, CDR2 FQNNGV. This CDR3 contains 17 residues.

The V call is TRBV12-3 or TRBV12-4, the J call TRBJ1-6, with TRBD1 as a possible D gene (6 bases). The CDR3 extends over 13 amino acids. V lost 6 bases, J lost 11 bases, and 14 bases lay in between. The CDR3 loop is CASSQQGNPPLHF. The CDR3 bases are TGTGCCAGCAGCCAACAGGGAAATCCACCCCTCCACTTT.

This chain links TRBV4-1 with TRBJ2-3; 7 positions match TRBD2. The CDR3 has 19 amino acids. Germline V gene sequence: CDR1 MGHRA, CDR2 YSYEKL. The trim removed 0 bases at V and 0 bases at J, leaving 12 bases unmatched. CDR3 nucleotide sequence: TGCGCCAGCAGCCAAGATGGCGATAGCGGGTGGGGTAGCACAGATACGCAGTATTTT. Protein: CASSQDGDSGWGSTDTQYF.

This clone is a singleton in its sample. This chain joins TRBV6-5 and TRBJ2-1; TRBD2 aligns across 9 bases. This CDR3 region has 16 residues. V shed 0 bases and J 5 bases; nucleotides not matched to a gene: 5. Germline assignment: CDR1 MNHEY and CDR2 SVGAGI. The CDR3 loop is CASSYSRERGDNEQFF. The CDR3 nucleotides read TGTGCCAGCAGTTACTCGAGGGAGCGGGGGGACAATGAGCAGTTCTTC.

This clone occurred a few times. The CDR3 is CASSPVPKETQYF. CDR3 bases: TGTGCCAGCAGTCCAGTCCCGAAAGAGACCCAGTACTTC. The chain links TRBV12-3 or TRBV12-4 to TRBJ2-5; no clear D. Between the trimmed V and J ends, which lost 5 bases and 3 bases, there was a span of 10 bases. This CDR3 region has 13 residues.

The chain joins TRBV19 to TRBJ1-5; 7 bases are shared with TRBD1. Germline CDR1 reads LNHDA; CDR2 reads SQIVND (reference sequence). CDR3 length: 14 amino acids. Trimming took 5 bases from V and 2 from J; bases not matched to a gene: 3. In DNA, the CDR3 is TGTGCCAGTAGTGGACAGGCGGGCAATCAGCCCCAGCATTTT. Translating it yields CASSGQAGNQPQHF.

CDR3 loop: CATMGGNSPLHF. The CDR3 bases are TGTGCCACCATGGGAGGGAATTCACCCCTCCACTTT. The chain employs TRBV6-5 and TRBJ1-6; D not resolved. V gave up 10 bases and J gave up 7 bases, with 11 bases separating them. Germline V gene data show CDR1 as MNHEY and CDR2 as SVGAGI. The CDR3 has 12 amino acids.

The chain has TRBV6-7 and TRBJ1-1; TRBD1 is a possible D gene (6 bases). TRBV6-7 is flagged as an ORF with uncertain function. V shed 2 bases and J shed 0 bases, with 16 bases lying between them. The CDR3 length is 17 residues. CDR3 DNA sequence: TGTGCCAGCAGTTACCTCCGACGGACAGCTATGAACACTGAAGCTTTCTTT. This codes for CASSYLRRTAMNTEAFF.

The chain joins TRBV27 to TRBJ2-2; no clear D. In germline, CDR1 is MNHEY, CDR2 SMNVEV (reference sequence). This CDR3 region has 13 residues. V shed 6 bases and J shed 0 bases, with 5 bases lying between them. The CDR3 nucleotides are TGTGCCAGCAGGACACCGAACACCGGGGAGCTGTTTTTT. Its protein product is CASRTPNTGELFF.

The gene calls are TRBV4-2 and TRBJ2-7, with 13 bases lining up with TRBD2. The CDR3 contains 15 residues. J lost 3 bases, V lost 7 bases, and 6 bases had no gene match. Germline-derived CDR1 and CDR2 are LGHNA and YNFKEQ. The CDR3 nucleotides read TGTGCCAGCACTCGCGGGACTAGCGGGAACTACGAGCAGTACTTC. Protein product: CASTRGTSGNYEQYF.

This rearrangement joins TRBV27 to TRBJ1-2, with 7 bases matching TRBD1. The germline V gene encodes CDR1 MNHEY and CDR2 SMNVEV (reference sequence). Trimming removed 3 bases from V and 4 bases from J; junction bases left unmatched: 2. The CDR3 totals 13 residues. The CDR3 is CASSFSGGYGYTF. Written as DNA, the CDR3 is TGTGCCAGCAGTTTCTCAGGGGGCTATGGCTACACCTTC.

The chain carries TRBV5-1 and TRBJ1-4; 9 bases are shared with TRBD1. The CDR3 loop spans 13 amino acids. Germline trimming cut 3 bases from V and 8 bases from J; bases unmatched to any gene: 2. Germline V CDR1 and CDR2: SGHRS, YFSETQ. The CDR3 DNA reads as TGCGCCAGCAGCTCCGGGACAGGGGAAAAACTGTTTTTT. Translated, it gives CASSSGTGEKLFF.

This clone was seen only a few times. This chain links TRBV4-1 with TRBJ1-4; no reliable D call. The CDR3 is made up of 12 amino acids. Looked up from germline, CDR1 is MGHRA and CDR2 is YSYEKL. V was pared by 2 bases and J by 6 bases, with 4 bases between. The CDR3, as DNA: TGCGCCAGCAGCCAACCATATGAAAAACTGTTTTTT. Translation gives CASSQPYEKLFF.

The chain couples TRBV5-5 to TRBJ2-7; D gene ambiguous. The V gene's germline CDR1 is SGHKS and CDR2 YYEKEE (reference sequence). The CDR3 totals 13 residues. V dropped 0 bases and J dropped 4 bases, with 8 bases sitting between them. The DNA for the CDR3 is TGTGCCAGCAGCTTGGACACAGCATACGAGCAGTACTTC. Protein: CASSLDTAYEQYF.

The V gene is TRBV10-1, the J gene TRBJ1-1; D is perhaps TRBD1 (5 bases). This CDR3 has 13 amino acids. V lost 3 bases and J 4 bases, leaving 9 bases between the germline ends. CDR1 is WNHNN and CDR2 is SYGVQD in the germline V gene (reference sequence). CDR3 residues: CASSDREGTEAFF. The CDR3 DNA sequence: TGCGCCAGCAGTGACAGGGAAGGCACTGAAGCTTTCTTT.